This T cell receptor (beta chain) comes out of a study of spatial heterogeneity in lung cancer. Regarding the study as a whole: Tumor T cell coverage was estimated at around 7.4% for alpha and 13% for beta chains. Within tumors, counts of expanded alpha and beta TCRs tracked tumor mutation counts.

The CDR3 length is 15 residues. The germline V and J ends were trimmed by 1 base and 6 bases, with 16 bases remaining between them. The germline V gene encodes CDR1 DFQATT and CDR2 SNEGSKA (reference sequence). This clonotype was picked up a small number of times. Its specificity is unknown. Time point described: sample taken at primary tumor resection. MiXCR, run by TCRdb on the 5' RACE reads, gives a single entry per CDR3 protein. The table lists around 9,300 distinct CDR3 sequences, around half of them singletons. This sample comprised lung tumor tissue, obtained at surgery. The source of this sequence is a female donor with early-stage non-small cell lung cancer. The chain has TRBV20-1 and TRBJ2-1; TRBD2 might be the D (6 bases). DNA for the CDR3: TGCAGTGCTAGAGTCCCGGGACTTACTCGCAATGAGCAGTTCTTC. This sequence encodes CSARVPGLTRNEQFF.